This T cell receptor (beta chain) was profiled in a study of cytomegalovirus exposure and HLA in healthy donors. The germline V gene has CDR1 SGHNT and CDR2 YYREEE (reference sequence). The V segment lost 4 bases and the J segment 3 bases; nucleotides outside the gene matches: 8. This CDR3 region has 16 residues. 13 Jbeta primers and 60 Vbeta primers were used for the PCR. TCRdb's table, derived via immunoSEQ multiplex PCR, lists solely in-frame clones and lacks some. The sample has about 180,000 clones, over 70% seen once. V and J are TRBV5-4 and TRBJ2-2, with 8 bases fitting TRBD2. Material for sequencing was PBMCs. The sequence derives from a man aged 35-49 years in good health and CMV-seronegative. The CDR3 region is CASSPLAEGDTGELFF. DNA of the CDR3: TGTGCCAGCAGCCCACTAGCGGAGGGGGACACCGGGGAGCTGTTTTTT. The full variable domain, rest sourced from reference TRBV5-4 and TRBJ2-2, is ETGVTQSPTHLIKTRGQQVTLRCSSQSGHNTVSWYQQALGQGPQFIFQYYREEENGRGNFPPRFSGLQFPNYSSELNVNALELDDSALYLCASSPLAEGDTGELFFGEGSRLTVL.